This T cell receptor (beta chain) emerged from a study of graft-versus-host responses after intestinal transplantation. Overall study context: After anti-thymocyte globulin induction, recipients took tacrolimus and steroids for two to three years. Findings and caveats of the study: Early post-transplant HvG declines were associated with peak circulating GvH clone levels. Researchers found GvH clones in recipient marrow, and some showed up first in ileum or blood.

This clone has a single count. Its antigen is currently unknown. Trimming removed 4 bases from V and 4 bases from J; junction bases left unmatched: 8. Germline V gives CDR1 SGHAT, CDR2 FQNNGV. This CDR3 comprises 16 residues. The assay was immunoSEQ multiplex PCR, and TCRdb's table has in-frame clones only and misses some. The sample includes fewer than 45,000 clones, roughly nine tenths of them seen just once. The sequence was collected from a human patient who received an intestinal transplant, so some T cells may come from the graft donor. Here the sequenced sample was PBMCs, taken around 43 weeks after intestinal transplant. This sequence joins TRBV11-2 and TRBJ2-1, with 9 nucleotides matching TRBD2. CDR3 nucleotides: TGTGCCAGCAGCTGGACCATCACTAGCGGGTACAATGAGCAGTTCTTC. This sequence encodes CASSWTITSGYNEQFF.